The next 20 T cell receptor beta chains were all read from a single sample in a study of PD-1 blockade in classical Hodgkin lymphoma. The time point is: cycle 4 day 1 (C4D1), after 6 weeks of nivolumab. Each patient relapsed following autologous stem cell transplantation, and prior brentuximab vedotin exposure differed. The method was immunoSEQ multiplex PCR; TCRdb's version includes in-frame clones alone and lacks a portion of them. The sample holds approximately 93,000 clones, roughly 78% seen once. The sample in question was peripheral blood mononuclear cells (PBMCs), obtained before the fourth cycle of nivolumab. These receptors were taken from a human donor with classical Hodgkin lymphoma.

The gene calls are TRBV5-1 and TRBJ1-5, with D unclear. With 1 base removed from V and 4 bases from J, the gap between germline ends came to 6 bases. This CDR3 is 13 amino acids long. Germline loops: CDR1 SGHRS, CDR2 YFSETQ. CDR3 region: CASSLTANQPQHF. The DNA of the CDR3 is TGCGCCAGCAGCTTGACCGCAAATCAGCCCCAGCATTTT.

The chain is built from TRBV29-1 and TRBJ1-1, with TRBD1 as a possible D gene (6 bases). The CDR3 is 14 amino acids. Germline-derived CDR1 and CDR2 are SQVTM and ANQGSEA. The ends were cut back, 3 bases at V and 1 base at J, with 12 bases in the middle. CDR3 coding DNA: TGCAGCGTTGACCCTACAGGGTGGAACACTGAAGCTTTCTTT. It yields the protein CSVDPTGWNTEAFF.

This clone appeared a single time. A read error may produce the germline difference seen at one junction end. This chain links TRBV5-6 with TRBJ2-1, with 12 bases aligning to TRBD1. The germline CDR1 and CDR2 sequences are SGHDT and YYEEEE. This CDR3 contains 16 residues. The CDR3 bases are TGTGCCAACAGCCTACCGGGACAGGGGGCGAGCAATGAGCAGTTCTTC. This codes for CANSLPGQGASNEQFF. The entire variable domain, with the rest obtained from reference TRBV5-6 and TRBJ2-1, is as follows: DAGVTQSPTHLIKTRGQQVTLRCSPKSGHDTVSWYQQALGQGPQFIFQYYEEEERQRGNFPDRFSGHQFPNYSSELNVNALLLGDSALYLCANSLPGQGASNEQFFGPGTRLTVL.

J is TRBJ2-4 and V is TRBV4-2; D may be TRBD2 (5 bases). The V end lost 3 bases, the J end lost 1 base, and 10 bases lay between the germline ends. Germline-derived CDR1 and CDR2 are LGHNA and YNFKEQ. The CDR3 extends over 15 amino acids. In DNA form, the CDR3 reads TGTGCCAGCAGCCATGTTGGGGAGGCCAAAAACATTCAGTACTTC. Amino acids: CASSHVGEAKNIQYF.

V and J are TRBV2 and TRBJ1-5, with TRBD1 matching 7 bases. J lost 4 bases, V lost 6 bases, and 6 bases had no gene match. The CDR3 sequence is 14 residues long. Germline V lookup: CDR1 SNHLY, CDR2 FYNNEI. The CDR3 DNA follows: TGTGCCAGCAGGGGGGACAGTCGAAATCAGCCCCAGCATTTT. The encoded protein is CASRGDSRNQPQHF.

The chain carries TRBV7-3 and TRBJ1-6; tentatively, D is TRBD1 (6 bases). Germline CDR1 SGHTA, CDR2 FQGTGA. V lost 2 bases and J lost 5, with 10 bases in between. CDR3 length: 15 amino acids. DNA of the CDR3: TGTGCCAGCAGCTTACTGGGGGCAGATAATTCACCCCTCCACTTT. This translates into CASSLLGADNSPLHF.

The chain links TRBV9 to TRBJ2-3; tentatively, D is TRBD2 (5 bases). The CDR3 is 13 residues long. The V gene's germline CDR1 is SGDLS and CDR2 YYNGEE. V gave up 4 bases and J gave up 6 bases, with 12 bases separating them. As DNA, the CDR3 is TGTGCCAGCAGCCCCGACACGGGGGATACGCAGTATTTT. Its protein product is CASSPDTGDTQYF.

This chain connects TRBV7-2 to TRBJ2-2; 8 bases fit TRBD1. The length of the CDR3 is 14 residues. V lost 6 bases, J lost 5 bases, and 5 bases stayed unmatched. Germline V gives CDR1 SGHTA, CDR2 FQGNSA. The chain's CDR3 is CASRSQGATGELFF. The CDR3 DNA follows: TGTGCCAGCAGGTCTCAGGGGGCGACCGGGGAGCTGTTTTTT.

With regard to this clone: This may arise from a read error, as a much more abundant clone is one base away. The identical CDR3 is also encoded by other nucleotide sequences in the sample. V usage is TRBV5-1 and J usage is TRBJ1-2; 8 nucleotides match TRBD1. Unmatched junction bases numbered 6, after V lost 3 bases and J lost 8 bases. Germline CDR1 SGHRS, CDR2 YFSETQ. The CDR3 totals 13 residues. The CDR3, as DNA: TGCGCCAGCAGCTATACAGGGGGGTCGGGCTACACCTTC. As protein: CASSYTGGSGYTF. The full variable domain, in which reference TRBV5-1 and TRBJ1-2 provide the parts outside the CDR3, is KAGVTQTPRYLIKTRGQQVTLSCSPISGHRSVSWYQQTPGQGLQFLFEYFSETQRNKGNFPGRFSGRQFSNSRSEMNVSTLELGDSALYLCASSYTGGSGYTFGSGTRLTVV.

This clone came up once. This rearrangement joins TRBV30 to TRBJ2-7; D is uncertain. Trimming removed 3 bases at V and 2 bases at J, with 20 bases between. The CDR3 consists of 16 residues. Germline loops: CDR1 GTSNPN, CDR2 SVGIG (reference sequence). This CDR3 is CAWSAHLWTETYEQYF. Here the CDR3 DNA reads TGTGCCTGGAGCGCCCATCTTTGGACGGAGACCTACGAGCAGTACTTC. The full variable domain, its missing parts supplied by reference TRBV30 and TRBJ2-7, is SQTIHQWPATLVQPVGSPLSLECTVEGTSNPNLYWYRQAAGRGLQLLFYSVGIGQISSEVPQNLSASRPQDRQFILSSKKLLLSDSGFYLCAWSAHLWTETYEQYFGPGTRLTVT.

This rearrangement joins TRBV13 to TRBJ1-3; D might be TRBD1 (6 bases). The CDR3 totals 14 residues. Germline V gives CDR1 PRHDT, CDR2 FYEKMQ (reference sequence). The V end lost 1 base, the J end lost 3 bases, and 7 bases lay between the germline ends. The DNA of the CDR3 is TGTGCCAGCAGCTTAGAGGGGGATGGAAACACCATATATTTT. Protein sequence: CASSLEGDGNTIYF.

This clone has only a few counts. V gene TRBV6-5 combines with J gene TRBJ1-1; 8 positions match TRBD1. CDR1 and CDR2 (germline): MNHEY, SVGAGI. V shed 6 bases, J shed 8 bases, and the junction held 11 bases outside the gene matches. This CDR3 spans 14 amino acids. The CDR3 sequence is CASSRDRINSEAFF. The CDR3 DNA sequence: TGTGCCAGCAGCCGGGACAGGATAAATTCCGAAGCTTTCTTT.

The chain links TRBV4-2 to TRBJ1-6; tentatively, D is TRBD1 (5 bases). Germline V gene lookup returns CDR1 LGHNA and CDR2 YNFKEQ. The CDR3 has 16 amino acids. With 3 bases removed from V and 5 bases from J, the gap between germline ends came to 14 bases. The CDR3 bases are TGTGCCAGCAGCCAGGTTGGGGGTAACCATAATTCACCCCTCCACTTT. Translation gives CASSQVGGNHNSPLHF.

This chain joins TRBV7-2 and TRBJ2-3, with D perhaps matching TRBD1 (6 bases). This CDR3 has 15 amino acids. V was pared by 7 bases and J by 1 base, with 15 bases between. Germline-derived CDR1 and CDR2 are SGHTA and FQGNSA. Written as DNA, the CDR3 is TGTGCCAGCACCACAGGGAACGGTCGCACAGATACGCAGTATTTT. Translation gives CASTTGNGRTDTQYF.

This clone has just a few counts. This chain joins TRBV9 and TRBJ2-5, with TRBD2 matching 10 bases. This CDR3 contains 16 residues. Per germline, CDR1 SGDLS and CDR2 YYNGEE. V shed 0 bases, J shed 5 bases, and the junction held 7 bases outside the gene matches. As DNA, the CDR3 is TGTGCCAGCAGCGTAGTGGGAGCGGGAGGGGCGGAGACCCAGTACTTC. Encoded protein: CASSVVGAGGAETQYF.

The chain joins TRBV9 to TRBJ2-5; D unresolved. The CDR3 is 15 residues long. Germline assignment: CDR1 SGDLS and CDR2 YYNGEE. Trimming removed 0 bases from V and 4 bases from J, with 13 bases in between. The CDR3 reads CASSVEGRLTETQYF. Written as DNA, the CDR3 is TGTGCCAGCAGCGTAGAAGGCAGGCTGACAGAGACCCAGTACTTC.

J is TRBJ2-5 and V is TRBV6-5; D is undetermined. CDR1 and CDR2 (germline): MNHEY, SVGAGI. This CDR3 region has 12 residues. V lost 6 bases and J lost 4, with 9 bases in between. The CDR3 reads CASSRTGETQYF. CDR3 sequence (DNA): TGTGCCAGCAGCCGGACGGGAGAGACCCAGTACTTC.

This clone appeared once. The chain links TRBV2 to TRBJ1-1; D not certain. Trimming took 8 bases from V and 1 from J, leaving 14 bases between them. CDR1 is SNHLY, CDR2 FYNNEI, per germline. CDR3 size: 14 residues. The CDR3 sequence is CASAGGRGNTEAFF. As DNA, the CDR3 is TGTGCCAGCGCGGGAGGACGGGGGAACACTGAAGCTTTCTTT.

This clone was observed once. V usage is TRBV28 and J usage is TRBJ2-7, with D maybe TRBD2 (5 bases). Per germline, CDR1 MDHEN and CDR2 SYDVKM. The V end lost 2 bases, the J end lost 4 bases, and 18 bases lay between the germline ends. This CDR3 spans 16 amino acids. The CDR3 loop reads CASSLELDWRTYEQYF. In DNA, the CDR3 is TGTGCCAGCAGTTTAGAACTAGACTGGCGGACGTACGAGCAGTACTTC.

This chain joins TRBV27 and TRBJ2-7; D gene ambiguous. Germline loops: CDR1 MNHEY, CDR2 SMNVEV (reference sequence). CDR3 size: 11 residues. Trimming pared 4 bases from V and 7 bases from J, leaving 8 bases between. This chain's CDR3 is CASSSPSEQYF. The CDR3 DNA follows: TGTGCCAGCAGTTCGCCCTCTGAGCAGTACTTC.